One and the same sample provided the 3 T cell receptor beta chains below, sequenced in a study of T cells in narcolepsy. Sequencing was performed with immunoSEQ multiplex PCR; in TCRdb, only in-frame clones are kept and a portion is missing. The sample contains approximately 40,000 clones, more than 70% of which appear only once. The sequencing sample was made of CD45RA- memory CD4+ T cells from PBMCs. All receptors derive from a human donor with narcolepsy.

J is TRBJ1-2 and V is TRBV5-1; D gene uncertain. Between the trimmed V and J ends, which lost 0 bases and 10 bases, there was a span of 7 bases. Germline V gene data show CDR1 as SGHRS and CDR2 as YFSETQ. The CDR3 is 11 amino acids. The CDR3 region has the DNA TGCGCCAGCAGCTTGGATGGTTTCTACACCTTC. Translation: CASSLDGFYTF.

The genes are TRBV5-1 and TRBJ2-6; unclear D gene. CDR1 and CDR2 (germline): SGHRS, YFSETQ. The ends were cut back, 5 bases at V and 0 bases at J, with 6 bases in the middle. This CDR3 has 14 residues. The DNA of the CDR3 is TGCGCCAGCAGTCGAGACTCTGGGGCCAACGTCCTGACTTTC. Protein product: CASSRDSGANVLTF.

The genes are TRBV30 and TRBJ2-7; D is uncertain. The CDR3 spans 15 residues. The V end was cut by 1 base, the J end by 0 bases, with 13 bases between. CDR1 is GTSNPN, CDR2 SVGIG, per germline (reference sequence). CDR3 DNA: TGTGCCTGGAGTGCAAGACCGAGAAGCTCCTACGAGCAGTACTTC. It encodes CAWSARPRSSYEQYF.